The rows below give T cell receptor beta chains drawn from one sample of a study of shared clonotypes between healthy human individuals. Sequencing used immunoSEQ multiplex PCR; TCRdb keeps in-frame clones, though not all of them. In the table there are approximately 1,500,000 clones, around 98% of which are singletons. Sample: naive CD4+ T cells sorted from blood. The receptors derive from a man aged 25-40 years in good health. CDR3s include the opening cysteine and the closing phenylalanine or tryptophan. The D gene is left open where the match is weak. Clone size, where shown, is once, few, many, or a class for clones that have expanded.

j_call: TRBJ2-7; cdr3_length: 16; clone_size: .; d_call: TRBD2; v_call: TRBV6-1; cdr3_nt: TGTGCCAGCAGTGCGGCTAGCGGGAGGGGCATCTACGAGCAGTACTTC; cdr3_aa: CASSAASGRGIYEQYF
j_call: TRBJ2-3; cdr3_length: 15; clone_size: .; d_call: .; v_call: TRBV6-1; cdr3_nt: TGTGCCACCTCTCGAAACAGGGTTTACACAGATACGCAGTATTTT; cdr3_aa: CATSRNRVYTDTQYF
j_call: TRBJ2-7; cdr3_length: 15; clone_size: once; d_call: .; v_call: TRBV5-4; cdr3_nt: TGTGCCAGCAGCCCGGACCAGGGGAGGTCCTACGAGCAGTACTTC; cdr3_aa: CASSPDQGRSYEQYF
j_call: TRBJ1-5; cdr3_length: 12; clone_size: .; d_call: .; v_call: TRBV7-2; cdr3_nt: TGTGCCAGCAGTGACTCAGGGCGGCCCCAGCATTTT; cdr3_aa: CASSDSGRPQHF
j_call: TRBJ2-5; cdr3_length: 18; clone_size: .; d_call: TRBD1; v_call: TRBV28; cdr3_nt: TGTGCCAGCACCAAACGTCGGACAGGCCAAAAATACCAAGAGACCCAGTACTTC; cdr3_aa: CASTKRRTGQKYQETQYF
j_call: TRBJ2-3; cdr3_length: 18; clone_size: .; d_call: TRBD1; v_call: TRBV14; cdr3_nt: TGTGCCAGCAGCCCTACCCCCGGACAGGGGTATAGCACAGATACGCAGTATTTT; cdr3_aa: CASSPTPGQGYSTDTQYF
j_call: TRBJ1-4; cdr3_length: 17; clone_size: .; d_call: .; v_call: TRBV5-4; cdr3_nt: TGTGCCAGCAGCGCCGGGACCCGGACGGCAACTAATGAAAAACTGTTTTTT; cdr3_aa: CASSAGTRTATNEKLFF
j_call: TRBJ2-3; cdr3_length: 14; clone_size: .; d_call: .; v_call: TRBV5-1; cdr3_nt: TGCGCCAGCAGCAACGGACTGCCGGGGGATACGCAGTATTTT; cdr3_aa: CASSNGLPGDTQYF
j_call: TRBJ2-7; cdr3_length: 15; clone_size: .; d_call: .; v_call: TRBV5-6; cdr3_nt: TGTGCCAGCAGCATTCACGGGACGCCACCCTACGAGCAGTACTTC; cdr3_aa: CASSIHGTPPYEQYF
j_call: TRBJ1-3; cdr3_length: 15; clone_size: .; d_call: .; v_call: TRBV5-1; cdr3_nt: TGCGCCAGCAGCTCGACAGGAAACTCTGGAAACACCATATATTTT; cdr3_aa: CASSSTGNSGNTIYF
j_call: TRBJ2-7; cdr3_length: 15; clone_size: .; d_call: TRBD2; v_call: TRBV7-8; cdr3_nt: TGTGCCAGCAGCTTATTGGTAGCGGGGAACTACGAGCAGTACTTC; cdr3_aa: CASSLLVAGNYEQYF
j_call: TRBJ2-3; cdr3_length: 14; clone_size: once; d_call: .; v_call: TRBV7-8; cdr3_nt: TGTGCCAGCACCGAGCGGATCTATTCAGATACGCAGTATTTT; cdr3_aa: CASTERIYSDTQYF